This record covers a single T cell receptor beta chain. Its specificity is unknown. These data are taken from a study of response to subunit inactivated influenza vaccine. Study-level findings and limits: Each seasonal influenza vaccination, the authors suggested, recruits few new T cells.

Germline loops: CDR1 DFQATT, CDR2 SNEGSKA (reference sequence). V lost 3 bases and J lost 6, with 10 bases in between. This CDR3 region has 12 residues. Each CDR3 protein gets one entry after TCRdb re-called the RT-PCR reads with MiXCR. The repertoire includes about half a million distinct CDR3 sequences, around 9.9% of them detected once, and 9.5% to 15% sits in the top ten. The source was PBMCs from blood, collected more than 35 days after vaccination. The sequence was obtained from a man in his fifties who received an inactivated influenza vaccine. The V call is TRBV20-1, the J call TRBJ2-3, with D maybe TRBD2 (5 bases). CDR3 region: CSASTRTDTQYF. The CDR3 DNA reads TGCAGTGCTAGCACTAGGACGGATACGCAGTATTTT.